These 19 T cell receptor beta chains were all obtained from the same sample, sequenced in a study of monozygotic twins with inflammatory bowel disease. TCRdb re-called the 5' RACE reads and catalogs CDR3 proteins one per entry, DNA excluded. This table lists roughly 100,000 distinct CDR3 sequences. The sample consisted of blood. The receptors come from a human donor with ulcerative colitis or Crohn's disease, or a healthy co-twin of an affected twin (not recorded which).

This chain connects TRBV4-3 to TRBJ2-3; the D gene TCRdb calls, TRBD1, cannot be checked with no DNA. This CDR3 region has 17 residues. Germline CDR1 LGHNA, CDR2 YSLEER. The CDR3 sequence: CASSQDLDRENSDTQYF.

The chain combines TRBV7-2 with TRBJ2-3; absent DNA, TCRdb's TRBD2 call cannot be checked. Per the germline V gene, CDR1 is SGHTA and CDR2 is FQGNSA. The CDR3 sequence is 16 residues long. CDR3 protein: CASSLDRAGGTNTQYF.

The genes are TRBV24-1 and TRBJ2-3; with no DNA, the TCRdb D assignment of TRBD1 cannot be verified. This CDR3 comprises 15 residues. Germline CDR1 KGHDR, CDR2 SFDVKD. CDR3 in amino acids: CATSERQGGTDTQYF.

This chain links TRBV12-3 or TRBV12-4 with TRBJ2-2; lacking DNA, the TRBD1 call made by TCRdb goes unchecked. This CDR3 region has 14 residues. CDR3 region: CASSLRGTAGELFF.

The CDR3 is CASSGQLNYGYTF. The chain has TRBV7-2 and TRBJ1-2. Germline CDR1 SGHTA, CDR2 FQGNSA. The CDR3 contains 13 residues. Drawing the rest from reference TRBV7-2 and TRBJ1-2, the complete variable domain is GAGVSQSPSNKVTEKGKDVELRCDPISGHTALYWYRQSLGQGLEFLIYFQGNSAPDKSGLPSDRFSAERTGGSVSTLTIQRTQQEDSAVYLCASSGQLNYGYTFGSGTRLTVV.

The J gene is TRBJ1-5, the V gene TRBV6-4. The CDR3 consists of 13 residues. CDR1 is MRHNA and CDR2 is SNTAGT in the germline V gene. CDR3 sequence: CASSEGSNQPQHF.

This rearrangement joins TRBV7-2 to TRBJ2-2; TCRdb designates TRBD2, a call that cannot be tested without DNA. The CDR3 extends over 15 amino acids. Germline-derived CDR1 and CDR2 are SGHTA and FQGNSA. CDR3 sequence reads: CASSLLSLRTGELFF.

The chain uses TRBV7-2 and TRBJ2-1; the TRBD2 assignment by TCRdb is unverifiable without DNA. Germline lookup yields CDR1 SGHTA and CDR2 FQGNSA. This CDR3 spans 18 amino acids. The CDR3 protein is CASSLLASGGASYNEQFF.

The chain couples TRBV20-1 to TRBJ1-1. The CDR3 has 15 amino acids. The germline gives CDR1 DFQATT, CDR2 SNEGSKA (reference sequence). CDR3 protein: CSASRATTMNTEAFF.

The chain joins TRBV20-1 to TRBJ2-7; TCRdb proposes TRBD2, but this gene call is untestable without DNA. The CDR3 length is 18 residues. CDR1 and CDR2 (germline): DFQATT, SNEGSKA (reference sequence). This CDR3 is CSARPGLAGGYLRYEQYF.

The chain uses TRBV7-9 and TRBJ2-7; the TCRdb call, TRBD2, lacks DNA for checking. CDR3 length: 15 amino acids. In germline, CDR1 is SEHNR, CDR2 FQNEAQ (reference sequence). CDR3 region: CASSLVRDYSYEQYF.

This rearrangement joins TRBV20-1 to TRBJ1-5; as DNA is missing, the TRBD1 call by TCRdb cannot be tested. The V gene's germline CDR1 is DFQATT and CDR2 SNEGSKA (reference sequence). The CDR3 sequence is 15 residues long. CDR3: CSAGLIQGLNQPQHF.

This chain links TRBV12-3 or TRBV12-4 with TRBJ2-5; TCRdb's assignment of TRBD2 cannot be checked, as there is no DNA. The CDR3 sequence is 15 residues long. CDR3 amino acids: CASSSHRTSGETQYF.

The genes are TRBV27 and TRBJ2-4. This CDR3 is built from 14 residues. Germline loops: CDR1 MNHEY, CDR2 SMNVEV (reference sequence). CDR3 protein: CASSLSLSKNIQYF.

This chain connects TRBV5-4 to TRBJ2-7; TCRdb names TRBD2, which stays unverified in the absence of DNA. Germline assignment: CDR1 SGHNT and CDR2 YYREEE (reference sequence). CDR3 length: 17 amino acids. CDR3 sequence: CASSLATASGRSYEQYF.

The chain has TRBV4-3 and TRBJ2-7; TCRdb returns TRBD1, unconfirmable since there is no DNA. The CDR3 length is 14 residues. CDR1 is LGHNA, CDR2 YSLEER, per germline. CDR3 protein: CASSNRVESYEQYF.

The CDR3 here is CASSQDSAGYGANVLTF. The rearrangement uses TRBV4-3 and TRBJ2-6; TCRdb's D gene call, TRBD2, goes unchecked for lack of DNA. This CDR3 has 17 residues. CDR1 is LGHNA, CDR2 YSLEER, per germline.

The genes are TRBV21-1 and TRBJ2-2. TRBV21-1 is reported as a pseudogene. The CDR3 spans 16 residues. The CDR3 sequence: CASSKGRHFNTGELFF.

The V and J genes are TRBV7-6 and TRBJ1-4; lacking DNA, the TRBD1 call made by TCRdb goes unchecked. The CDR3 extends over 15 amino acids. In germline, CDR1 is SGHVS, CDR2 FNYEAQ. CDR3 in amino acids: CASSLARGPNEKLFF.